This is a list of T cell receptor beta chains from one sample in a study of cytomegalovirus exposure and HLA in healthy donors. Assay used: immunoSEQ multiplex PCR; TCRdb lists only in-frame clones, some missing. The table records about 99,000 clones, roughly 66% of them present only once. Sequencing was performed on PBMCs. The receptors shown here come from a woman aged 50 to 60 in good health and CMV-seronegative. Each CDR3 is given with its conserved first and last residue. Each record gives: V gene, J gene, clone size, D gene, CDR3 DNA, CDR3 protein. The D gene is left open where the match is weak. Clone size is not always given. Where it is, it says once, few, many or a class for expanded clones.

V gene: TRBV6-6
J gene: TRBJ2-1
clone size: NA
D gene: NA
CDR3 DNA: TGTGCCAGCAGTTACTCAGGGAGGGGGAATGAGCAGTTCTTC
CDR3 protein: CASSYSGRGNEQFF

V gene: TRBV15
J gene: TRBJ1-4
clone size: once
D gene: NA
CDR3 DNA: TGTGCCACCAGCAGAGGTCCCCTTGGAGGATCAACTAATGAAAAACTGTTTTTT
CDR3 protein: CATSRGPLGGSTNEKLFF

V gene: TRBV7-8
J gene: TRBJ2-2
clone size: NA
D gene: NA
CDR3 DNA: TGTGCCAGCAGCAAGTGGGACACCAACACCGGGGAGCTGTTTTTT
CDR3 protein: CASSKWDTNTGELFF

V gene: TRBV5-1
J gene: TRBJ2-5
clone size: NA
D gene: TRBD1
CDR3 DNA: TGCGCCAGCAGCTTGGCCCGCCAGGGGGCTATCTTGGAGACCCAGTACTTC
CDR3 protein: CASSLARQGAILETQYF

V gene: TRBV6-5
J gene: TRBJ1-4
clone size: NA
D gene: NA
CDR3 DNA: TGTGCCAGCAGAGATATAGCAACTAATGAAAAACTGTTTTTT
CDR3 protein: CASRDIATNEKLFF

V gene: TRBV19
J gene: TRBJ2-3
clone size: NA
D gene: TRBD2
CDR3 DNA: TGTGCCAGTAGTATTCCGTATTGGGGGAGGGCCTTCGCAGATACGCAGTATTTT
CDR3 protein: CASSIPYWGRAFADTQYF

V gene: TRBV6-5
J gene: TRBJ2-7
clone size: NA
D gene: TRBD2
CDR3 DNA: TGTGCCAGCAGTTACGGAGGTAGCGGGGGATCCTACGAGCAGTACTTC
CDR3 protein: CASSYGGSGGSYEQYF

V gene: TRBV18
J gene: TRBJ2-7
clone size: NA
D gene: TRBD2
CDR3 DNA: TGTGCCAGCTCACCATTGGGAGCGGGAGCGTACCCACCTACCGAGCAGTACTTC
CDR3 protein: CASSPLGAGAYPPTEQYF

V gene: TRBV28
J gene: TRBJ2-3
clone size: NA
D gene: NA
CDR3 DNA: TGTGCCAGCATTAGTGATGGAGGACCCCACCAACTTGGCGCCCTCAAAAGTAGCACAGATACGCAGTATTTT
CDR3 protein: CASISDGGPHQLGALKSSTDTQYF

V gene: TRBV5-4
J gene: TRBJ2-5
clone size: few
D gene: TRBD1
CDR3 DNA: TGTGCCAGCAGCCCCGGGACAGACCAAGAGACCCAGTACTTC
CDR3 protein: CASSPGTDQETQYF

V gene: TRBV6-1
J gene: TRBJ2-3
clone size: NA
D gene: NA
CDR3 DNA: TGTGCCAGCAGTGAAGAGGGAGGCCCGGGGGCAGATACGCAGTATTTT
CDR3 protein: CASSEEGGPGADTQYF

V gene: TRBV18
J gene: TRBJ1-1
clone size: NA
D gene: NA
CDR3 DNA: TGTGCCAGCTCACCTATGGGAGGCTCAGGGACGAACACTGAAGCTTTCTTT
CDR3 protein: CASSPMGGSGTNTEAFF

V gene: TRBV15
J gene: TRBJ2-1
clone size: NA
D gene: TRBD2
CDR3 DNA: TGTGCCACCAGCAGAGGGGGGCTAGCGGGGTACAATGAGCAGTTCTTC
CDR3 protein: CATSRGGLAGYNEQFF

V gene: TRBV5-1
J gene: TRBJ1-3
clone size: NA
D gene: NA
CDR3 DNA: TGCGCCAGCAGCTTCCAGGGGTCCTCTGGAAACACCATATATTTT
CDR3 protein: CASSFQGSSGNTIYF

V gene: TRBV25-1
J gene: TRBJ2-7
clone size: NA
D gene: NA
CDR3 DNA: TGTGCCAGCAGTGTTGCAGGGGCCTACGAGCAGTACTTC
CDR3 protein: CASSVAGAYEQYF

V gene: TRBV7-2
J gene: TRBJ1-5
clone size: few
D gene: TRBD1
CDR3 DNA: TGTGCCAGCAGCACAGGGGATTATCAGCCCCAGCATTTT
CDR3 protein: CASSTGDYQPQHF

V gene: TRBV28
J gene: TRBJ2-1
clone size: NA
D gene: TRBD2
CDR3 DNA: TGTGCCAGCAGTTTAGGCGGGAGCCCGAGATACAATGAGCAGTTCTTC
CDR3 protein: CASSLGGSPRYNEQFF

V gene: TRBV7-9
J gene: TRBJ2-7
clone size: NA
D gene: NA
CDR3 DNA: TGTGCCAGCAGCTTAGATGGCTTCTCAAAGCAGTACTTC
CDR3 protein: CASSLDGFSKQYF

V gene: TRBV5-8
J gene: TRBJ2-3
clone size: few
D gene: TRBD2
CDR3 DNA: TGTGCCAGCAGCCCGTGGACTAGCGGGGATACGCAGTATTTT
CDR3 protein: CASSPWTSGDTQYF

V gene: TRBV15
J gene: TRBJ2-5
clone size: NA
D gene: NA
CDR3 DNA: TGTGCCACCAGCAGAGGGCGGCAAGAGACCCAGTACTTC
CDR3 protein: CATSRGRQETQYF